This T cell receptor beta chain was captured by sequencing in a study of cytomegalovirus exposure and HLA in healthy donors. PCR primers comprised 60 Vbeta and 13 Jbeta primers. Produced via immunoSEQ multiplex PCR; TCRdb's table is partial and in-frame only. Of about 160,000 clones listed, 70% to 90% are singletons. Findings and limits, study-wide: Across donors, presence/absence analyses took sequencing depth to be roughly uniform.

This clone was counted only a few times. The antigen remains unidentified. V gave up 6 bases and J gave up 0 bases, with 11 bases separating them. Germline CDR1 reads MNHEY; CDR2 reads SVGAGI. The CDR3 sequence is 14 residues long. Source material: PBMCs. The clonotype originates from a man between 18 and 29 years old in good health and CMV-seropositive. The rearrangement links TRBV6-5 to TRBJ1-1; tentatively, D is TRBD1 (5 bases). The CDR3 coding sequence is TGTGCCAGCAGGGCAGGGTTCGTGAACACTGAAGCTTTCTTT. The encoded protein is CASRAGFVNTEAFF.